Given below is one TCR beta chain in context. TCRdb's table, derived via immunoSEQ multiplex PCR, lists solely in-frame clones and lacks some. The sample consists of 120,000 to 150,000 clones, about 91% of them appearing once. These data are taken from a study of T cell responses to AZD1222 COVID-19 vaccine. The CDR3 length is 15 residues. Trimming took 4 bases from V and 4 from J, leaving 11 bases between them. The germline V gene encodes CDR1 MNHEY and CDR2 SMNVEV (reference sequence). This receptor was taken from an adult in good health. The chain uses TRBV27 and TRBJ1-6; D may be TRBD1 (6 bases). The sample consisted of peripheral blood, taken on day 0 of AZD1222 vaccination. The CDR3 loop is CASSSTGRYNSPLHF. CDR3 DNA sequence: TGTGCCAGCAGTTCGACAGGCCGGTATAATTCACCCCTCCACTTT.